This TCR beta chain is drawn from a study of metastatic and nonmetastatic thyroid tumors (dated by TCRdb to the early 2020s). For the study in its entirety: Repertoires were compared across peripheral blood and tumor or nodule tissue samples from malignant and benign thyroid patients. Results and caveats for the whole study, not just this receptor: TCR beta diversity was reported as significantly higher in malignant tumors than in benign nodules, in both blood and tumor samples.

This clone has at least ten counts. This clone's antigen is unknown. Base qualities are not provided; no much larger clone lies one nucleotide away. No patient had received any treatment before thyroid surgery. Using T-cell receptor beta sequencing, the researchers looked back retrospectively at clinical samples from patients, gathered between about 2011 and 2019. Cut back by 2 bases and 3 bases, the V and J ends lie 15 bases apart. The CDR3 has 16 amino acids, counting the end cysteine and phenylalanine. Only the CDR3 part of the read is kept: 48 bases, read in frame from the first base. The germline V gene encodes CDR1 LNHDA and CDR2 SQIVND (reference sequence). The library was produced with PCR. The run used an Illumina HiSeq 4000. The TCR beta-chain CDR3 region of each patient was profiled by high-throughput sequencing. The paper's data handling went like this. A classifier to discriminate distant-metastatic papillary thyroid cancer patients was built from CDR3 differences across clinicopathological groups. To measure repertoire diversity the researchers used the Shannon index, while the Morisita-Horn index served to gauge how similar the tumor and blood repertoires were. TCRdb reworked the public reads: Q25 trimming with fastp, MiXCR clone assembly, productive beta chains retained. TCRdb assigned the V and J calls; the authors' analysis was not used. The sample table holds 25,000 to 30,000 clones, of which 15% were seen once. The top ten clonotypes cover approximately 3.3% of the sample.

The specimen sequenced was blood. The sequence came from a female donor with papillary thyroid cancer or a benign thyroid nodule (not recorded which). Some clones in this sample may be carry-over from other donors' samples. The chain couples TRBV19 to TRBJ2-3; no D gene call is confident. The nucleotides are TGTGCCAGTAGTATATTCGCGGCCCCTGGGACAGATACGCAGTATTTT. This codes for CASSIFAAPGTDTQYF.